These T cell receptor beta chains were read from a single sample in a study of OX40 agonist ivuxolimab in advanced cancers. Generated by immunoSEQ multiplex PCR, the TCRdb table keeps only in-frame clones and is missing some. This table holds tens of thousands of clones, around four fifths found once. Sequencing was performed on CD4+ or CD8+ T cells sorted from blood, taken in a trial of the OX40 agonist ivuxolimab. These receptors were obtained from an adult with an advanced solid tumor such as melanoma, head and neck, liver or kidney cancer. Both conserved end residues are part of each CDR3. The D gene is left open where the match is weak. Rows may omit the clone size; those that give it use once, few, many or a size class.

TRBJ2-7 | TRBV28 | . | few | TGTGCCAGCAGGCAGGGGGGCACCTACGAGCAGTACTTC | CASRQGGTYEQYF
TRBJ2-3 | TRBV7-2 | TRBD2 | once | TGTGCCAGCAGCTTAGCGGGCTGGCGGGGGGGGTCAGATACGCAGTATTTT | CASSLAGWRGGSDTQYF
TRBJ1-5 | TRBV25-1 | TRBD1 | . | TGTGCCAGCAGTGGGACAGGGGGCGGCAATCAGCCCCAGCATTTT | CASSGTGGGNQPQHF
TRBJ2-3 | TRBV11-3 | . | . | TGTGCCAGCAGCTTGGGGACGACCGTCACAGATACGCAGTATTTT | CASSLGTTVTDTQYF
TRBJ1-1 | TRBV2 | . | . | TGTGCCACACAAAGGAACACTGAAGCTTTCTTT | CATQRNTEAFF
TRBJ2-2 | TRBV5-1 | . | . | TGCGCCAGCAGCCTACCAACAGGGTCGAACACCGGGGAGCTGTTTTTT | CASSLPTGSNTGELFF
TRBJ2-7 | TRBV2 | TRBD1 | once | TGTGCCAGCAACCGAAGGGACAGCGTCTCCTACGAGCAGTACTTC | CASNRRDSVSYEQYF
TRBJ2-1 | TRBV19 | . | . | TGTGCCAGTAGTATAGGGAGAACTCTTCTCTACAATGAGCAGTTCTTC | CASSIGRTLLYNEQFF
TRBJ2-6 | TRBV25-1 | TRBD1 | few | TGTGCCAGCAGTGAGGGACAGGGCCACGCTGGGGCCAACGTCCTGACTTTC | CASSEGQGHAGANVLTF
TRBJ1-6 | TRBV5-5 | TRBD1 | . | TGTGCCAGCAGTCGGGACAGCTCCTATAATTCACCCCTCCACTTT | CASSRDSSYNSPLHF
TRBJ1-6 | TRBV28 | TRBD1 | few | TGTGCCAGCAGACTCCGGGACAGGGGGTTGTCACCCCTCCACTTT | CASRLRDRGLSPLHF
TRBJ1-2 | TRBV27 | . | . | TGTGCCAGCAGCCCTGGCGTTTTGAACTATGGCTACACCTTC | CASSPGVLNYGYTF
TRBJ1-1 | TRBV7-6 | TRBD1 | . | TGTGCCAGCAGCCCCCGGACAGGGGAGGTCCCAGAAGCTTTCTTT | CASSPRTGEVPEAFF
TRBJ1-5 | TRBV2 | . | . | TGTGCCAGCAGTGACAGTCATAGCAATCAGCCCCAGCATTTT | CASSDSHSNQPQHF
TRBJ2-7 | TRBV2 | TRBD1 | once | TGTGCCAGCAGTGACTGGACAGGGCCCTCCTACGAGCAGTACTTC | CASSDWTGPSYEQYF
TRBJ2-1 | TRBV27 | TRBD2 | . | TGTGCCAGCAGTTTTAGCGGGAGTCCCTACAATGAGCAGTTCTTC | CASSFSGSPYNEQFF
TRBJ2-1 | TRBV4-2 | . | . | TGTGCCAGCAGCCCCCGGAGAACACAGCTCAATGAGCAGTTCTTC | CASSPRRTQLNEQFF
TRBJ1-2 | TRBV19 | TRBD1 | once | TGTGCCAGTAGCGGACAGGGTCGTAACTATGGCTACACCTTC | CASSGQGRNYGYTF
TRBJ2-1 | TRBV7-9 | TRBD1 | . | TGTGCCAGCAGCTGGGGACAGGGGTACAATGAGCAGTTCTTC | CASSWGQGYNEQFF
TRBJ1-3 | TRBV18 | . | . | TGTGCCAGCTCACCAGCTATGCAGTCCTCTGGAAACACCATATATTTT | CASSPAMQSSGNTIYF
TRBJ1-1 | TRBV30 | . | few | TGTGCCTACACCAGGGATAGGGCTGAAGCTTTCTTT | CAYTRDRAEAFF
TRBJ2-1 | TRBV14 | TRBD2 | . | TGTGCCAGCAGCCAAGAAGCGGGGGCCTACAATGAGCAGTTCTTC | CASSQEAGAYNEQFF
TRBJ1-3 | TRBV7-2 | . | . | TGTGCCAGCAGCCCCTCACGGGGAGGAAACACCATATATTTT | CASSPSRGGNTIYF
TRBJ2-5 | TRBV15 | TRBD1 | few | TGTGCCACCAGCAGAAACAGGGGGCTTGAAGGTATTGGAGAGACCCAGTACTTC | CATSRNRGLEGIGETQYF
TRBJ2-3 | TRBV4-3 | . | . | TGCGCCAGCAGCCAAGATCCGTATGGGACACAATATTTCAGCACAGATACGCAGTATTTT | CASSQDPYGTQYFSTDTQYF
TRBJ1-1 | TRBV29-1 | . | . | TGCGGGCTTTTACTGAACACTGAAGCTTTCTTT | CGLLLNTEAFF
TRBJ1-1 | TRBV2 | . | once | TGTGCCAGCAGCACCTCGGGACTGAGGAACACTGAAGCTTTCTTT | CASSTSGLRNTEAFF
TRBJ1-5 | TRBV29-1 | TRBD1 | . | TGCAGCGTTCGACAGGGGACTCAGCCCCAGCATTTT | CSVRQGTQPQHF
TRBJ1-1 | TRBV6-5 | TRBD1 | once | TGTGCCAGCAGAGCACAGGGGAAGGCTTTCTTT | CASRAQGKAFF
TRBJ2-7 | TRBV5-1 | TRBD1 | once | TGCGCCAGCAGCCCACCGGACAGGGACCACGAGCAGTACTTC | CASSPPDRDHEQYF
TRBJ2-2 | TRBV11-1 | . | . | TGTGCCAGCAGCTTATACCGGGGGTCTAACACCGGGGAGCTGTTTTTT | CASSLYRGSNTGELFF
TRBJ2-3 | TRBV29-1 | TRBD1 | . | TGCAGCGTTGATACAGGGGGCGAAGGAGATACGCAGTATTTT | CSVDTGGEGDTQYF
TRBJ1-5 | TRBV18 | . | few | TGTGCCAGCTCATCTGACCGGGACGCGGGGCAGCATTTT | CASSSDRDAGQHF
TRBJ1-4 | TRBV4-2 | . | . | TGTGCCAGCAGCCAAACCTCGGGGTACACTAATGAAAAACTGTTTTTT | CASSQTSGYTNEKLFF
TRBJ2-1 | TRBV5-6 | TRBD2 | . | TGTGCCAGCAGCGCGCTCGATGGGACTAGCGGGGGAGGGTTCTTC | CASSALDGTSGGGFF
TRBJ2-6 | TRBV6-5 | . | . | TGTGCCAGCAGTTACTCTCAGGGTTCTAGGGCCAACGTCCTGACTTTC | CASSYSQGSRANVLTF
TRBJ2-3 | TRBV7-2 | TRBD1 | . | TGTGCCAGCAGCCTACAGGGGGATTTCACAGATACGCAGTATTTT | CASSLQGDFTDTQYF
TRBJ1-2 | TRBV5-4 | . | . | TGTGCCAGCAGTTTTGATCCCAGGACAGCTAACTATGGCTACACCTTC | CASSFDPRTANYGYTF
TRBJ1-3 | TRBV9 | . | . | TGTGCCAGCAGCGTAACGGGACAACGGAACACCATATATTTT | CASSVTGQRNTIYF
TRBJ2-7 | TRBV11-2 | . | . | TGTGCCAGCAGTCCCAGGGCCCTCTACGAGCAGTACTTC | CASSPRALYEQYF
TRBJ2-1 | TRBV7-9 | . | . | TGTGCCAGCAGTGAAGGCTTAAACTCCTACAATGAGCAGTTCTTC | CASSEGLNSYNEQFF
TRBJ2-5 | TRBV18 | . | . | TGTGCCAGCTCACCGGGACAACAAGAGACCCAGTACTTC | CASSPGQQETQYF
TRBJ2-7 | TRBV19 | TRBD1 | . | TGTGCCAGTAGATGGGCCGAGACAGGGGGCTACGAGCAGTACTTC | CASRWAETGGYEQYF
TRBJ2-2 | TRBV5-6 | . | . | TGTGCCAGCAGCCCCGGGCCCCTTTCCACCGGGGAGCTGTTTTTT | CASSPGPLSTGELFF
TRBJ1-5 | TRBV7-8 | . | . | TGTGCCAGCAGCTTAATAGGGATCACCCAGCCCCAGCATTTT | CASSLIGITQPQHF
TRBJ2-5 | TRBV10-3 | TRBD1 | . | TGTGCCATCAGGCGGGACAGGGATGGAGAGACCCAGTACTTC | CAIRRDRDGETQYF
TRBJ2-7 | TRBV27 | . | . | TGTGCCAGCAGTTTGGGGGGGCAGGGATCCGAGCAGTACTTC | CASSLGGQGSEQYF
TRBJ2-3 | TRBV15 | . | . | TGTGCCACCAGTCAAGGACAGCCCACAGATACGCAGTATTTT | CATSQGQPTDTQYF
TRBJ2-3 | TRBV5-1 | . | . | TGCGCCAGCAGCTTGGTAATCCTTGGCACAGATACGCAGTATTTT | CASSLVILGTDTQYF
TRBJ2-3 | TRBV28 | . | once | TGTGCCAGCAGTTCCCATTTTGGGGGAGATACGCAGTATTTT | CASSSHFGGDTQYF
TRBJ2-5 | TRBV29-1 | . | . | TGCAGCGTTGGGGGGAACCAAGAGACCCAGTACTTC | CSVGGNQETQYF
TRBJ1-2 | TRBV19 | TRBD1 | . | TGTGCCAGTAGCGACTCCGGACAGGGTATCGGTGGCTACACCTTC | CASSDSGQGIGGYTF
TRBJ1-2 | TRBV11-3 | TRBD1 | . | TGTGCCAGCAGCCGGGACAGGGGGCCCTATGGCTACACCTTC | CASSRDRGPYGYTF
TRBJ2-2 | TRBV12-5 | . | . | TGTGCTAGTGGTCTTTTATTCACCGGGGAGCTGTTTTTT | CASGLLFTGELFF
TRBJ2-3 | TRBV18 | . | . | TGTGCCAGCTCATCAGTAGCAGATACGCAGTATTTT | CASSSVADTQYF